The next 31 T cell receptor beta chains were all read from a single sample in a study of T cells after posttransplantation cyclophosphamide. Sequencing used immunoSEQ multiplex PCR; TCRdb keeps in-frame clones, though not all of them. The sample is made up of over 45,000 clones, none counted only once. The source material was PBMCs. These receptors were taken from a man aged 40-49 years in good health, CMV-negative, and a related stem cell transplant donor.

The sample holds many counts of this clone. The chain couples TRBV29-1 to TRBJ2-1; 7 bases are shared with TRBD1. The germline CDR1 and CDR2 sequences are SQVTM and ANQGSEA. This CDR3 region has 12 residues. J was trimmed by 5 bases and V by 6 bases; bases with no gene match: 4. Here the CDR3 DNA reads TGCAGCGTGTGGGACAGAGACAATGAGCAGTTCTTC. Its translation is CSVWDRDNEQFF.

At least ten counts were recorded for this clone. CDR3 DNA: TGTGCCAGCAGAAACGACAGGGGGGCCTACAATGAGCAGTTCTTC. This translates into CASRNDRGAYNEQFF. The genes are TRBV27 and TRBJ2-1, with 9 bases that match TRBD1. The CDR3 length is 15 residues. V lost 6 bases and J lost 2; bases outside the gene matches: 5. The germline CDR1 and CDR2 sequences are MNHEY and SMNVEV (reference sequence).

This clone was counted ten times or more. The V and J genes are TRBV19 and TRBJ1-5; TRBD1 might be the D (6 bases). This CDR3 comprises 14 residues. Germline CDR1 LNHDA, CDR2 SQIVND (reference sequence). The ends were cut back, 9 bases at V and 3 bases at J, with 15 bases in the middle. The CDR3 sequence: CASAKQGDNQPQHF. The CDR3, as DNA: TGTGCCAGCGCCAAACAGGGAGACAATCAGCCCCAGCATTTT.

This clone was seen a few times. The gene calls are TRBV11-1 and TRBJ2-5; the match to TRBD1 covers 9 bases. TRBJ2-7 explains the end of the DNA better; the J call may be wrong. The CDR3 totals 14 residues. CDR1 and CDR2 (germline): SGHAT, FQDESV (reference sequence). The chain's CDR3 is CASSPSPTGGEQYF. The CDR3 DNA follows: TGTGCCAGCAGCCCTAGCCCGACAGGGGGCGAGCAGTACTTC.

This clone was observed at least ten times. This rearrangement joins TRBV4-1 to TRBJ1-1, with D tentatively TRBD1 (6 bases). CDR3 size: 15 residues. V was trimmed by 1 base and J by 0 bases, leaving 9 bases between them. Germline assignment: CDR1 MGHRA and CDR2 YSYEKL. The CDR3 DNA reads TGCGCCAGCAGCCAAGCCCAGGGGATGAACACTGAAGCTTTCTTT. It specifies CASSQAQGMNTEAFF.

This clone has ten or more counts. The chain joins TRBV27 to TRBJ1-5; D uncertain. V dropped 2 bases and J dropped 6 bases, with 11 bases sitting between them. This CDR3 comprises 14 residues. Germline CDR1 MNHEY, CDR2 SMNVEV (reference sequence). CDR3 in amino acids: CASSLSGRFQPQHF. CDR3 nucleotide sequence: TGTGCCAGCAGTTTAAGTGGCCGCTTTCAGCCCCAGCATTTT.

This clone was recorded many times. The chain links TRBV27 to TRBJ2-2; no firm D call. The germline V gene encodes CDR1 MNHEY and CDR2 SMNVEV (reference sequence). V was trimmed by 1 base and J by 1 base, leaving 4 bases between them. CDR3 length: 14 residues. DNA for the CDR3: TGTGCCAGCAGTTTATGGCAGAACACCGGGGAGCTGTTTTTT. Its protein is CASSLWQNTGELFF.

In its sample, this clone was seen many times. This chain uses TRBV25-1 with TRBJ2-2, with 13 bases identical to TRBD2. J was trimmed by 9 bases and V by 7 bases; bases with no gene match: 11. Per the germline V gene, CDR1 is MGHDK and CDR2 is SYGVNS. The CDR3 has 16 residues. The CDR3 is CASNPGTSGTQRELFF. CDR3 bases: TGTGCCAGCAACCCCGGGACTAGCGGGACTCAGAGGGAGCTGTTTTTT.

This clone was observed many times. The chain couples TRBV28 to TRBJ2-2; D not resolved. The V end was cut by 3 bases, the J end by 7 bases, with 12 bases between. Germline V gives CDR1 MDHEN, CDR2 SYDVKM. CDR3 size: 14 residues. The CDR3 region has the DNA TGTGCCAGCAGTTTTGGGCCGTTTGGCGGGGAGCTGTTTTTT. It is translated as CASSFGPFGGELFF.

This clone was counted ten times or more. The rearrangement links TRBV5-4 to TRBJ2-1, with 14 bases identical to TRBD2. The trim removed 2 bases at V and 4 bases at J, leaving 8 bases unmatched. The CDR3 runs to 18 residues. The germline CDR1 and CDR2 sequences are SGHNT and YYREEE (reference sequence). DNA of the CDR3: TGTGCCAGCAGCTTAGGACTAGCGGGAGGCAGATCTTACAATGAGCAGTTCTTC. Protein product: CASSLGLAGGRSYNEQFF.

This clone was recorded at least ten times. The rearrangement uses TRBV29-1 and TRBJ2-3; 9 bases fit TRBD2. The CDR3 runs to 16 residues. With V trimmed by 0 bases and J by 2 bases, 6 bases remained unmatched. Germline CDR1 SQVTM, CDR2 ANQGSEA. The CDR3 bases are TGCAGCGTTGAAGATCAAACTAGCGGGCTCACAGATACGCAGTATTTT. This sequence encodes CSVEDQTSGLTDTQYF.

This clone was seen many times. V usage is TRBV30 and J usage is TRBJ2-1, with TRBD2 matching over 11 bases. CDR3 length: 15 residues. Germline V CDR1 and CDR2: GTSNPN, SVGIG (reference sequence). Trimming at V came to 2 bases and at J to 3 bases, leaving 3 bases not matched to a gene. This CDR3 reads CAWSRLAGFYNEQFF. CDR3 coding DNA: TGTGCCTGGAGTCGACTAGCGGGATTCTACAATGAGCAGTTCTTC.

This clone was detected many times. V and J are TRBV5-1 and TRBJ1-1; D is unresolved. This CDR3 has 14 residues. V was trimmed by 0 bases and J by 1 base, leaving 7 bases between them. Germline V lookup: CDR1 SGHRS, CDR2 YFSETQ. CDR3 amino acids: CASSLANSNTEAFF. The DNA for the CDR3 is TGCGCCAGCAGCTTGGCGAACTCGAACACTGAAGCTTTCTTT.

This clone has ten or more counts. The gene calls are TRBV28 and TRBJ2-6, with D unresolved. Trimming stripped 2 bases from V and 0 bases from J, with 14 bases between. This CDR3 is 18 amino acids long. Germline-derived CDR1 and CDR2 are MDHEN and SYDVKM. CDR3 sequence: CASSLIVTPNSGANVLTF. CDR3 coding DNA: TGTGCCAGCAGTTTAATTGTGACTCCAAACTCTGGGGCCAACGTCCTGACTTTC.

This clone was seen many times. The gene calls are TRBV19 and TRBJ1-1, with D unresolved. CDR1 LNHDA and CDR2 SQIVND come from the germline V gene (reference sequence). This CDR3 is 14 amino acids long. V was clipped by 0 bases and J by 5 bases, with 10 bases between them. The CDR3, as DNA: TGTGCCAGTAGTATAGAGGGTGCGGCAACTGAAGCTTTCTTT. Protein product: CASSIEGAATEAFF. Using reference TRBV19 and TRBJ1-1 for the parts outside the CDR3, the full variable domain is DGGITQSPKYLFRKEGQNVTLSCEQNLNHDAMYWYRQDPGQGLRLIYYSQIVNDFQKGDIAEGYSVSREKKESFPLTVTSAQKNPTAFYLCASSIEGAATEAFFGQGTRLTVV.

Many counts were recorded for this clone. The CDR3: CASSPGGGQPQHF. CDR3 sequence (DNA): TGTGCCAGCAGTCCCGGAGGGGGCCAGCCCCAGCATTTT. The chain carries TRBV6-5 and TRBJ1-5, with 7 bases identical to TRBD1. CDR1 is MNHEY and CDR2 is SVGAGI in the germline V gene. This CDR3 contains 13 residues. Trimming at V came to 5 bases and at J to 7 bases, leaving 5 bases not matched to a gene.

The sample holds a few counts of this clone. The chain carries TRBV7-6 and TRBJ1-5, with TRBD1 as a possible D gene (5 bases). This CDR3 has 16 amino acids. The V gene lost 0 bases and the J gene lost 5 bases, with 14 bases spanning the gap. Germline assignment: CDR1 SGHVS and CDR2 FNYEAQ. The CDR3 nucleotides read TGTGCCAGCAGCTTAGCGCAATCAGGGTTGGATCAGCCCCAGCATTTT. This encodes CASSLAQSGLDQPQHF.

This clone has ten or more counts. V and J are TRBV7-6 and TRBJ1-3; 8 positions match TRBD1. Germline V gives CDR1 SGHVS, CDR2 FNYEAQ. This CDR3 has 15 amino acids. V was clipped by 5 bases and J by 3 bases; unmatched bases: 6. The CDR3: CASSPGGAGGNTIYF. The DNA for the CDR3 is TGTGCCAGCAGCCCAGGGGGCGCCGGTGGAAACACCATATATTTT. Filled out from reference TRBV7-6 and TRBJ1-3, the complete variable domain reads GAGVSQSPRYKVTKRGQDVALRCDPISGHVSLYWYRQALGQGPEFLTYFNYEAQQDKSGLPNDRFSAERPEGSISTLTIQRTEQRDSAMYRCASSPGGAGGNTIYFGEGSWLTVV.

This clone was found many times. V and J are TRBV4-1 and TRBJ2-7, with TRBD1 matching 8 bases. CDR1 is MGHRA and CDR2 is YSYEKL in the germline V gene. With V trimmed by 0 bases and J by 9 bases, 7 bases remained unmatched. CDR3 size: 14 residues. CDR3 sequence (DNA): TGCGCCAGCAGCCAAGAGGGACAGGCCCGGGGGCAGTACTTC. Residues: CASSQEGQARGQYF.

This chain's CDR3 is CASRKASGSYEQYF. The DNA for the CDR3 is TGTGCCAGCAGAAAGGCTAGCGGGAGCTACGAGCAGTACTTC. The rearrangement uses TRBV6-1 and TRBJ2-7; TRBD2 aligns across 10 bases. V lost 6 bases, J lost 3 bases, and 5 bases stayed unmatched. The germline V gene has CDR1 MNHNS and CDR2 SASEGT. The CDR3 loop spans 14 amino acids.

A few counts support this clone. A much more abundant neighbour one base away suggests this may be a read error. Different DNA sequences within this sample yield the same CDR3. V usage is TRBV19 and J usage is TRBJ1-2; weak D call: TRBD1 (5 bases). Germline assignment: CDR1 LNHDA and CDR2 SQIVND (reference sequence). The CDR3 totals 13 residues. The CDR3 DNA reads as TGCGCCAGTAGTGACACAGGAATCTATGGCTACACCTTC. Translating gives CASSDTGIYGYTF.

This clone was recorded many times. The chain uses TRBV5-8 and TRBJ1-5, with D tentatively TRBD1 (6 bases). Between the trimmed V and J ends, which lost 0 bases and 7 bases, there was a span of 11 bases. The germline V gene encodes CDR1 SGHTS and CDR2 YDEGEE. The length of the CDR3 is 14 residues. In DNA form, the CDR3 reads TGTGCCAGCAGCTTGGGGGGGCAATGGCAGCCCCAGCATTTT. Protein product: CASSLGGQWQPQHF.

This clone occurred many times. J is TRBJ1-5 and V is TRBV4-1, with TRBD1 matching 11 bases. Per germline, CDR1 MGHRA and CDR2 YSYEKL. The trim removed 4 bases at V and 6 bases at J, leaving 5 bases unmatched. The CDR3 is made up of 15 amino acids. CDR3 amino acids: CASSLWTGGGQPQHF. The CDR3, as DNA: TGCGCCAGCAGCCTCTGGACAGGGGGCGGTCAGCCCCAGCATTTT.

There are many counts of this clone. The rearrangement uses TRBV11-2 and TRBJ2-1, with TRBD2 matching over 11 bases. The V segment lost 5 bases and the J segment 8 bases; nucleotides outside the gene matches: 8. The CDR3 contains 15 residues. Germline V lookup: CDR1 SGHAT, CDR2 FQNNGV. The CDR3 is CASSPTSGSEHEQFF. The CDR3 DNA follows: TGTGCCAGCAGCCCCACTAGCGGGAGTGAGCATGAGCAGTTCTTC.

Many counts were recorded for this clone. This chain links TRBV19 with TRBJ2-7, with a weak D call TRBD2 (6 bases). The V end lost 0 bases, the J end lost 9 bases, and 12 bases lay between the germline ends. Germline CDR1 and CDR2: LNHDA and SQIVND (reference sequence). The CDR3 is made up of 13 amino acids. CDR3 in DNA: TGTGCCAGTAGTATAGAAACGCTAGCGTTGCAGTACTTC. It encodes CASSIETLALQYF.

This clone was found many times. J is TRBJ2-7 and V is TRBV10-3; a possible D gene is TRBD2 (6 bases). The CDR3 spans 16 residues. V lost 3 bases, J lost 2 bases, and 17 bases lay in between. CDR1 is ENHRY, CDR2 SYGVKD, per germline. The CDR3 spells CAISDPGSQPTYEQYF. The CDR3 DNA reads as TGTGCCATCAGTGACCCCGGGAGTCAGCCAACCTACGAGCAGTACTTC.

This clone was seen repeatedly, ten times or more. This chain joins TRBV15 and TRBJ2-1, with TRBD2 identical over 11 bases. Germline V gene lookup returns CDR1 LNHNV and CDR2 YYDKDF (reference sequence). The CDR3 runs to 16 residues. V was clipped by 1 base and J by 4 bases; unmatched bases: 3. CDR3 loop: CATSRGSGRVYNEQFF. The CDR3, as DNA: TGTGCCACCAGCAGAGGTAGCGGGAGGGTATACAATGAGCAGTTCTTC.

This clone came up many times. The chain employs TRBV11-2 and TRBJ1-2, with 7 bases aligning to TRBD1. This CDR3 is built from 18 residues. Trimming removed 3 bases from V and 4 bases from J; junction bases left unmatched: 17. Germline V CDR1 and CDR2: SGHAT, FQNNGV. The CDR3 nucleotides read TGTGCCAGCAGCTTGCTGACCGGGAGACAGGGCTCGAGCTATGGCTACACCTTC. Translated, it gives CASSLLTGRQGSSYGYTF. Complete variable domain (other parts from reference TRBV11-2 and TRBJ1-2): EAGVAQSPRYKIIEKRQSVAFWCNPISGHATLYWYQQILGQGPKLLIQFQNNGVVDDSQLPKDRFSAERLKGVDSTLKIQPAKLEDSAVYLCASSLLTGRQGSSYGYTFGSGTRLTVV.

This clone was picked up many times. This chain uses TRBV7-3 with TRBJ2-2; D is possibly TRBD1 (5 bases). This CDR3 is built from 12 residues. Trimming shortened V by 1 base and J by 12 bases, and 9 bases separated the two germline ends. Germline V gene data show CDR1 as SGHTA and CDR2 as FQGTGA. In nucleotides, the CDR3 is TGTGCCAGCAGCTTAAGTGGGGCGAAGCTGTTTTTT. The encoded protein is CASSLSGAKLFF.

This clone was observed at least ten times. CDR3: CASRAGLAGFDEQYF. The CDR3 DNA reads as TGTGCCAGCAGAGCGGGACTAGCGGGATTTGACGAGCAGTACTTC. The gene calls are TRBV28 and TRBJ2-7; TRBD2 agrees at 13 bases. CDR3 length equals 15 residues. J gave up 5 bases and V 6 bases, and 7 bases lay outside the gene matches. Germline CDR1 is MDHEN and CDR2 is SYDVKM.

This clone was recorded many times. J is TRBJ1-1 and V is TRBV28, with D perhaps TRBD1 (5 bases). This CDR3 has 14 amino acids. The germline V gene has CDR1 MDHEN and CDR2 SYDVKM. The germline V and J ends were trimmed by 11 bases and 5 bases, with 21 bases remaining between them. The CDR3 loop reads CAAGRAGKETEAFF. The DNA for the CDR3 is TGTGCCGCGGGACGTGCGGGTAAGGAGACTGAAGCTTTCTTT.